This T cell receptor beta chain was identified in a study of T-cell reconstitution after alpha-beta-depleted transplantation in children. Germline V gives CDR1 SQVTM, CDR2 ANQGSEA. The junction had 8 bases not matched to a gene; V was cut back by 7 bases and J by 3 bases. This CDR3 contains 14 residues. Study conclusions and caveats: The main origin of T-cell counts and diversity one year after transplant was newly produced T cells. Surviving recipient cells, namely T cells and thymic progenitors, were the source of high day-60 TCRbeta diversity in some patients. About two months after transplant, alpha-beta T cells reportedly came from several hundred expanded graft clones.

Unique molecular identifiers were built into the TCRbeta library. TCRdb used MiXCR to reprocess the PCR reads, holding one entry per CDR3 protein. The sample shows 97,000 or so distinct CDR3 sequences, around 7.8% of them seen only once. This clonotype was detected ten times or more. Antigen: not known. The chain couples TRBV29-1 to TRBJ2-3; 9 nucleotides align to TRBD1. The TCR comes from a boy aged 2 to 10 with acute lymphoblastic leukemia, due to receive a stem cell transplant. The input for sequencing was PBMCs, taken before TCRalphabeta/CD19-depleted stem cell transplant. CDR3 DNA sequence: TGCAGCGGGGCCCGACAGGGGGGGACAGATACGCAGTATTTT. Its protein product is CSGARQGGTDTQYF.